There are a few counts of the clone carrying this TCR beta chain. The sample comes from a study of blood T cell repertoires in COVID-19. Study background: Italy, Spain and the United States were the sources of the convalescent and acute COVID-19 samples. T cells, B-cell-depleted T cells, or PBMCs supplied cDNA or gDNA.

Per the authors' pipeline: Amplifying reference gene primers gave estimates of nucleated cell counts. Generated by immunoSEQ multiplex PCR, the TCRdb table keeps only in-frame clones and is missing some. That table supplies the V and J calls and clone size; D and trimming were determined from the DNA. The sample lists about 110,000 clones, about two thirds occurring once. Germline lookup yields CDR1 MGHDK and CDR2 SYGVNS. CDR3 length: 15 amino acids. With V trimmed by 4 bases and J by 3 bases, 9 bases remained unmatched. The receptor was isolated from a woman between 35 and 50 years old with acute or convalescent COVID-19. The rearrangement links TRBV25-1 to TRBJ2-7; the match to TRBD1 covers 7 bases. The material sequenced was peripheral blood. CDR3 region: CASSAGTVSGYEQYF. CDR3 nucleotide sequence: TGTGCCAGCAGTGCCGGGACAGTGAGTGGCTACGAGCAGTACTTC.